The clone carrying this T cell receptor (beta chain) was observed a few times. Its specificity is not known. These data are taken from a study of T cell repertoires in cytomegalovirus infection. Study background: It was the public TCR beta signatures that indicated both CMV infection and matching HLA type.

The CDR3 sequence is 13 residues long. With V trimmed by 6 bases and J by 2 bases, 3 bases remained unmatched. The germline V gene encodes CDR1 DFQATT and CDR2 SNEGSKA (reference sequence). Study results and limitations: The study found HLA-C-restricted CMV-specific TCR beta clonotypes dominating the ex vivo response.

Each CDR3 protein gets one entry after TCRdb re-called the reads with MiXCR. Among about 360,000 distinct CDR3 sequences, less than 20% were seen once, and the ten largest hold 8.7%. The V gene is TRBV20-1, the J gene TRBJ2-1, with 8 bases lining up with TRBD2. This clonotype was sampled from a human donor in good health (CMV status not recorded). Some clones in this sample may be carry-over from other donors' samples. Material for sequencing was PBMCs. The CDR3 region is CSAVAGTYNEQFF. The DNA of the CDR3 is TGCAGTGCAGTAGCGGGGACCTACAATGAGCAGTTCTTC.